These 20 T cell receptor beta chains share one sample of origin, sequenced in a study of blood T cell repertoires in COVID-19. TCRdb's copy holds only in-frame clones and misses some; the assay was immunoSEQ multiplex PCR. The sample includes hundreds of thousands of clones, 75% to 90% of them seen just once. Source material: peripheral blood. The receptors derive from a woman under 40 with active or convalescent COVID-19.

The chain couples TRBV5-1 to TRBJ1-1, with D possibly TRBD1 on 6 matching bases. The CDR3 runs 15 residues. V gave up 2 bases and J gave up 1 base, with 12 bases separating them. Germline CDR1 SGHRS, CDR2 YFSETQ. The CDR3 sequence is CASSLTAGANTEAFF. The CDR3 DNA reads TGCGCCAGCAGCTTAACAGCAGGGGCGAACACTGAAGCTTTCTTT.

The chain couples TRBV6-5 to TRBJ2-5, with TRBD1 matching 8 bases. The germline CDR1 and CDR2 sequences are MNHEY and SVGAGI. The CDR3 totals 15 residues. V was pared by 5 bases and J by 3 bases, with 8 bases of the junction left unmatched. The CDR3 nucleotides read TGTGCCAGCAGTACTCTTTCGGACAGGGAAGAGACCCAGTACTTC. Translated: CASSTLSDREETQYF.

This clone was detected a few times. The CDR3 spells CASSYRGQTEAFF. The CDR3 DNA sequence: TGTGCCAGCAGCTACAGGGGGCAAACTGAAGCTTTCTTT. V usage is TRBV7-2 and J usage is TRBJ1-1; 9 bases line up with TRBD1. The J segment lost 5 bases and the V segment lost 4 bases, leaving 2 bases of the junction unmatched. CDR3 length equals 13 residues. Germline values: CDR1 SGHTA, CDR2 FQGNSA.

The J gene is TRBJ2-1, the V gene TRBV4-2; 10 bases line up with TRBD2. Germline V gene data show CDR1 as LGHNA and CDR2 as YNFKEQ. This CDR3 spans 16 amino acids. V shed 0 bases and J 7 bases; nucleotides not matched to a gene: 6. CDR3 bases: TGTGCCAGCAGCCAAGAGGGAGCGGGGGGGGTTAATGAGCAGTTCTTC. Protein: CASSQEGAGGVNEQFF.

Only one count was recorded for this clone. The CDR3 spells CAISDLSEQRSSYEQYF. CDR3 bases: TGTGCCATCAGTGATTTATCGGAACAGCGGAGCTCCTACGAGCAGTACTTC. The rearrangement uses TRBV10-3 and TRBJ2-7; maybe TRBD2 (5 bases). V dropped 3 bases and J dropped 0 bases, with 18 bases sitting between them. The CDR3 contains 17 residues. CDR1 ENHRY and CDR2 SYGVKD come from the germline V gene.

On this clone: Within the sample, other DNA sequences also encode this same CDR3. This rearrangement joins TRBV6-5 to TRBJ1-1; no clear D gene. Germline loops: CDR1 MNHEY, CDR2 SVGAGI. Trimming shortened V by 6 bases and J by 1 base, and 6 bases separated the two germline ends. The CDR3 loop spans 12 amino acids. CDR3 nucleotide sequence: TGTGCCAGCAGAGCAGGGAACACTGAAGCTTTCTTT. Translating it yields CASRAGNTEAFF.

This clone was picked up one time. The rearrangement joins TRBV7-9 to TRBJ2-1; TRBD2 matches at 7 bases. Per the germline V gene, CDR1 is SEHNR and CDR2 is FQNEAQ (reference sequence). The CDR3 has 15 amino acids. The V and J ends lost 5 bases and 7 bases, in that order; junction bases with no gene match: 11. As DNA, the CDR3 is TGTGCCAGCAGCCCCTTGGCGGGAGTGGGAAATGAGCAGTTCTTC. Its protein is CASSPLAGVGNEQFF. Variable domain in full (rest from reference TRBV7-9 and TRBJ2-1): DTGVSQNPRHKITKRGQNVTFRCDPISEHNRLYWYRQTLGQGPEFLTYFQNEAQLEKSRLLSDRFSAERPKGSFSTLEIQRTEQGDSAMYLCASSPLAGVGNEQFFGPGTRLTVL.

V and J are TRBV3-1 (or the pseudogene TRBV3-2) and TRBJ2-5; the D gene is possibly TRBD2 (6 bases). Germline V CDR1 and CDR2: LGHDT, YNNKEL (reference sequence). The CDR3 is 15 residues long. Trimming took off 4 bases at V and 1 base at J, with 13 bases between the two ends. CDR3 region: CASSPIGLTQETQYF. CDR3 sequence (DNA): TGTGCCAGCAGCCCGATCGGACTAACCCAAGAGACCCAGTACTTC.

This chain links TRBV5-4 with TRBJ2-2; 9 nucleotides line up with TRBD1. This CDR3 has 16 residues. The V and J ends lost 1 base and 2 bases, in that order; junction bases with no gene match: 3. Germline V CDR1 and CDR2: SGHNT, YYREEE (reference sequence). CDR3 loop: CASSLRQGGNTGELFF. The CDR3 region has the DNA TGTGCCAGCAGCTTGCGACAGGGGGGTAACACCGGGGAGCTGTTTTTT.

This rearrangement joins TRBV12-5 to TRBJ2-5; the D is unclear. V was cut by 2 bases and J by 5 bases, with 12 bases left in between. The CDR3 has 14 residues. The germline gives CDR1 LGHNT, CDR2 FRNRAP. The CDR3 nucleotides read TGTGCTAGTGGTTTGTACGCCCCCAGGGAGACCCAGTACTTC. Its translation is CASGLYAPRETQYF.

This clone appeared a single time. This chain joins TRBV19 and TRBJ1-5; TRBD1 matches at 8 bases. The germline gives CDR1 LNHDA, CDR2 SQIVND (reference sequence). The CDR3 has 15 residues. After removal of 2 bases from V and 3 bases from J, the junction contained 3 bases not matched to a gene. The CDR3 DNA follows: TGTGCCAGTAGTATACGGACAGGGATCAATCAGCCCCAGCATTTT. It yields the protein CASSIRTGINQPQHF.

Only one count was recorded for this clone. CDR3 sequence (DNA): TGCAGCGTAAGACAGGGGGCGGCTGGTGGCTACACCTTC. It specifies CSVRQGAAGGYTF. The chain uses TRBV29-1 and TRBJ1-2; 10 bases are a match to TRBD1. The CDR3 runs to 13 residues. Germline V gene lookup returns CDR1 SQVTM and CDR2 ANQGSEA. Germline trimming cut 6 bases from V and 7 bases from J; bases unmatched to any gene: 8.

The chain recombines TRBV19 with TRBJ1-5; D not certain. This CDR3 has 13 amino acids. Trimming shortened V by 3 bases and J by 7 bases, and 10 bases separated the two germline ends. The germline V gene has CDR1 LNHDA and CDR2 SQIVND (reference sequence). CDR3 sequence: CASSIISGQPQHF. In DNA, the CDR3 is TGTGCCAGTAGTATTATTTCGGGGCAGCCCCAGCATTTT.

The chain carries TRBV10-3 and TRBJ2-7; D not certain. CDR1 and CDR2 from the germline V gene are ENHRY and SYGVKD. Trimming took 4 bases from V and 2 from J, leaving 9 bases between them. The CDR3 loop spans 13 amino acids. The CDR3, as DNA: TGTGCCATCAGTGGGCAAATGACCTACGAGCAGTACTTC. As protein: CAISGQMTYEQYF.

The chain joins TRBV30 to TRBJ2-3; possible D gene TRBD2, 5 bases. The germline V and J ends were trimmed by 3 bases and 5 bases, with 9 bases remaining between them. The CDR3 is made up of 12 amino acids. Germline V gene sequence: CDR1 GTSNPN, CDR2 SVGIG (reference sequence). The CDR3: CAWRRDLDTQYF. In DNA form, the CDR3 reads TGTGCCTGGAGGAGGGATCTAGATACGCAGTATTTT.

V is TRBV12-3 or TRBV12-4 and J is TRBJ1-5; perhaps TRBD1 as D (5 bases). The CDR3 loop spans 12 amino acids. V lost 3 bases to trimming and J lost 5 bases, with 5 bases between them. CDR3 DNA sequence: TGTGCCAGCAGTTTCAGGGATCAGCCCCAGCATTTT. It translates to CASSFRDQPQHF.

V usage is TRBV4-1 and J usage is TRBJ1-1; D not certain. CDR1 and CDR2 from the germline V gene are MGHRA and YSYEKL. V was trimmed by 0 bases and J by 2 bases, leaving 10 bases between them. The CDR3 is made up of 15 amino acids. As DNA, the CDR3 is TGCGCCAGCAGCCAAGATAACAGCTTTAACACTGAAGCTTTCTTT. Protein: CASSQDNSFNTEAFF.

The V and J genes are TRBV19 and TRBJ1-1; the match to TRBD1 covers 10 bases. Germline V gene data show CDR1 as LNHDA and CDR2 as SQIVND (reference sequence). The ends lost 1 base at V and 2 bases at J; junction bases unmatched: 4. The CDR3 length is 16 residues. This CDR3 reads CASSIAGDRGNTEAFF. The CDR3 DNA is TGTGCCAGTAGTATAGCTGGGGACAGGGGTAACACTGAAGCTTTCTTT.

Only a few counts were recorded for this clone. J is TRBJ1-2 and V is TRBV6-2 or TRBV6-3, with D tentatively TRBD1 (5 bases). Trimming pared 4 bases from V and 4 bases from J, leaving 10 bases between. From germline, CDR1 is MNHEY and CDR2 SVGEGT. This CDR3 has 13 residues. Here the CDR3 reads CASSSRVGYGYTF. CDR3 nucleotides: TGTGCCAGCAGTTCCAGGGTCGGCTATGGCTACACCTTC.

This clone was seen many times. The identical CDR3 is also encoded by other nucleotide sequences in the sample. This chain uses TRBV18 with TRBJ1-2; 7 bases agree with TRBD1. Germline V gives CDR1 KGHSH, CDR2 LQKENI. The trim removed 1 base at V and 8 bases at J, leaving 4 bases unmatched. The CDR3 covers 13 residues. CDR3 residues: CASSPQGAEGYTF. CDR3 nucleotide sequence: TGTGCCAGCTCACCACAGGGGGCAGAGGGCTACACCTTC.